The 30 T cell receptor beta chains listed next were all sequenced from one sample in a study of T-cell memory formation after mild COVID-19. TCRdb passed the 5' RACE reads through MiXCR, listing each CDR3 protein once. The repertoire includes roughly 180,000 distinct CDR3 sequences, around a tenth of them detected once, and roughly 3.8% sits in the top ten. Sequenced input: PBMCs or a T cell subset sorted from them (not recorded which). The receptors were sampled from a man between 18 and 29 years old who had mild COVID-19 (a few samples of this study predate the infection). Cell type and time point are not known.

This clonotype was counted only a few times. The chain links TRBV7-3 to TRBJ2-1; D tentatively reads TRBD1 or TRBD2 (5 bases each). Germline CDR1 is SGHTA and CDR2 is FQGTGA. This CDR3 has 13 residues. The V end lost 1 base, the J end lost 9 bases, and 10 bases lay between the germline ends. CDR3 in amino acids: CASSLRGTGEQFF. Here the CDR3 DNA reads TGTGCCAGCAGCTTAAGGGGGACGGGTGAGCAGTTCTTC.

This clonotype has at least ten counts. This CDR3 reads CASSSGTWGGEQFF. In nucleotides, the CDR3 is TGTGCCAGCAGCTCCGGGACTTGGGGCGGGGAGCAGTTCTTC. The chain links TRBV7-9 to TRBJ2-1; D might be TRBD2 (6 bases). The ends were cut back, 4 bases at V and 10 bases at J, with 17 bases in the middle. This CDR3 is 14 amino acids long. Germline lookup yields CDR1 SEHNR and CDR2 FQNEAQ (reference sequence).

A few counts support this clonotype. This chain joins TRBV10-2 and TRBJ2-2, with 9 bases identical to TRBD2. Germline-derived CDR1 and CDR2 are WSHSY and SAAADI. The length of the CDR3 is 17 residues. J gave up 5 bases and V 7 bases, and 14 bases lay outside the gene matches. The CDR3 nucleotides read TGCGCCAGCAAAGAGCGGGGGGTCTCGATCGATACCGGGGAGCTGTTTTTT. It translates to CASKERGVSIDTGELFF.

In its sample, this clonotype was seen a few times. The chain employs TRBV12-3 or TRBV12-4 and TRBJ2-1; tentatively, D is TRBD2 (5 bases). With 6 bases removed from V and 0 bases from J, the gap between germline ends came to 12 bases. The CDR3 has 15 amino acids. CDR3 sequence reads: CASSPPGSSYNEQFF. In DNA, the CDR3 is TGTGCCAGCAGCCCACCGGGAAGCTCCTACAATGAGCAGTTCTTC.

V is TRBV10-1 and J is TRBJ2-1; D gene ambiguous. CDR1 is WNHNN, CDR2 SYGVQD, per germline (reference sequence). Trimming took off 6 bases at V and 7 bases at J, with 7 bases between the two ends. The CDR3 is 11 residues long. The CDR3 region has the DNA TGCGCCAGCAGCCACCGTAATGAGCAGTTCTTC. Amino acids: CASSHRNEQFF.

The chain has TRBV7-6 and TRBJ2-5; no firm D call. Germline V CDR1 and CDR2: SGHVS, FNYEAQ. This CDR3 has 13 amino acids. Trimming cost V 5 bases and J 5 bases, with 12 bases left between them. CDR3 nucleotides: TGTGCCAGCAGCACCGTTCTGGGGGAGACCCAGTACTTC. Translation gives CASSTVLGETQYF. The entire variable domain, with the rest obtained from reference TRBV7-6 and TRBJ2-5, is as follows: GAGVSQSPRYKVTKRGQDVALRCDPISGHVSLYWYRQALGQGPEFLTYFNYEAQQDKSGLPNDRFSAERPEGSISTLTIQRTEQRDSAMYRCASSTVLGETQYFGPGTRLLVL.

This clonotype was counted at least ten times. CDR3 in amino acids: CASSDPQGLTDTQYF. In DNA form, the CDR3 reads TGCGCCAGCAGCGATCCACAGGGGTTGACAGATACGCAGTATTTT. The chain carries TRBV5-1 and TRBJ2-3; the match to TRBD1 covers 7 bases. Germline assignment: CDR1 SGHRS and CDR2 YFSETQ. This CDR3 region has 15 residues. After removal of 4 bases from V and 3 bases from J, the junction contained 8 bases not matched to a gene. Full variable domain (missing parts from reference TRBV5-1 and TRBJ2-3): KAGVTQTPRYLIKTRGQQVTLSCSPISGHRSVSWYQQTPGQGLQFLFEYFSETQRNKGNFPGRFSGRQFSNSRSEMNVSTLELGDSALYLCASSDPQGLTDTQYFGPGTRLTVL.

The chain has TRBV29-1 and TRBJ2-5; a possible D gene is TRBD2 (5 bases). Germline assignment: CDR1 SQVTM and CDR2 ANQGSEA. The CDR3 is made up of 14 amino acids. The V and J ends lost 2 bases and 7 bases respectively, with 17 bases between them. CDR3 sequence (DNA): TGCAGCGTTGAATTGCGGGCAGGCGGTCGGACCCAGTACTTC. This encodes CSVELRAGGRTQYF.

There are a few counts of this clonotype. CDR3 residues: CASPSRDGADTQYF. DNA for the CDR3: TGTGCCAGCCCCTCCAGGGACGGCGCAGATACGCAGTATTTT. V gene TRBV6-2 or TRBV6-3 combines with J gene TRBJ2-3; TRBD1 or TRBD2 may be the D gene (5 bases each). CDR1 MNHEY and CDR2 SVGEGT come from the germline V gene. CDR3 length: 14 amino acids. Trimming shortened V by 8 bases and J by 4 bases, and 16 bases separated the two germline ends.

Many counts were recorded for this clonotype. V and J are TRBV25-1 and TRBJ2-1, with TRBD1 matching over 7 bases. The CDR3 sequence is 14 residues long. V was pared by 4 bases and J by 7 bases, with 7 bases of the junction left unmatched. Germline V gene data show CDR1 as MGHDK and CDR2 as SYGVNS. The CDR3 spells CASSGPTGSNEQFF. The CDR3 DNA is TGTGCCAGCAGTGGCCCGACAGGGAGTAATGAGCAGTTCTTC.

The table lists this clonotype with a few counts. The chain carries TRBV6-5 and TRBJ2-7, with 10 bases lining up with TRBD1. Trimming at V came to 6 bases and at J to 3 bases, leaving 2 bases not matched to a gene. The CDR3 contains 13 residues. Germline CDR1 MNHEY, CDR2 SVGAGI. CDR3 sequence reads: CASRRTGGYEQYV. CDR3 sequence (DNA): TGTGCCAGCAGGCGGACAGGGGGCTACGAGCAGTACGTC.

The table lists this clonotype with a few counts. The chain joins TRBV7-2 to TRBJ2-7, with 7 bases aligning to TRBD1. CDR1 is SGHTA, CDR2 FQGNSA, per germline. With 5 bases clipped from V and 2 bases from J, the junction kept 9 bases outside the gene matches. The length of the CDR3 is 15 residues. CDR3 DNA: TGTGCCAGCAGCATCGAAACGGGACAGACCTACGAGCAGTACTTC. Translating it yields CASSIETGQTYEQYF.

This clonotype has only a few counts. The chain is built from TRBV7-2 and TRBJ2-3; no clear D. The V gene lost 0 bases and the J gene lost 7 bases, with 5 bases spanning the gap. The CDR3 spans 12 residues. The germline V gene has CDR1 SGHTA and CDR2 FQGNSA. The CDR3 reads CASSLAANTQYF. The CDR3 DNA is TGTGCCAGCAGCTTAGCAGCGAATACGCAGTATTTT.

V usage is TRBV5-1 and J usage is TRBJ2-4; D remains ambiguous. Germline assignment: CDR1 SGHRS and CDR2 YFSETQ. Trimming shortened V by 2 bases and J by 2 bases, and 5 bases separated the two germline ends. The CDR3 spans 13 residues. The CDR3 spells CASSLGTKNIQYF. The DNA of the CDR3 is TGCGCCAGCAGCTTAGGTACCAAAAACATTCAGTACTTC.

This clonotype has just a few counts. The J gene is TRBJ2-3, the V gene TRBV4-1, with 12 nucleotides matching TRBD2. Trimming at V came to 3 bases and at J to 5 bases, leaving 9 bases not matched to a gene. Per germline, CDR1 MGHRA and CDR2 YSYEKL. The CDR3 length is 17 residues. CDR3 nucleotide sequence: TGCGCCAGCAGCCAGAGGACTAGCGGGGTGGGGATAGATACGCAGTATTTT. It translates to CASSQRTSGVGIDTQYF.

This clonotype was counted many times. This chain links TRBV20-1 with TRBJ1-1; 7 positions agree with TRBD1. The CDR3 loop spans 16 amino acids. After removal of 1 base from V and 9 bases from J, the junction contained 17 bases not matched to a gene. The germline V gene has CDR1 DFQATT and CDR2 SNEGSKA (reference sequence). CDR3 residues: CSARVPLGTAASQAFF. For the CDR3, the DNA is TGCAGTGCTAGAGTGCCTTTAGGGACAGCGGCATCTCAAGCTTTCTTT.

J is TRBJ2-3 and V is TRBV4-3, with 9 bases identical to TRBD2. The germline V gene encodes CDR1 LGHNA and CDR2 YSLEER. The ends lost 3 bases at V and 2 bases at J; junction bases unmatched: 9. This CDR3 has 17 amino acids. This CDR3 is CASSQGGGLAATDTQYF. CDR3 sequence (DNA): TGCGCCAGCAGCCAGGGGGGGGGACTAGCAGCCACAGATACGCAGTATTTT.

The rearrangement links TRBV25-1 to TRBJ1-3; weak D call: TRBD1 (5 bases). The CDR3 consists of 14 residues. The V end was cut by 4 bases, the J end by 9 bases, with 16 bases between. Looked up from germline, CDR1 is MGHDK and CDR2 is SYGVNS. The CDR3 DNA is TGTGCCAGCAGTGTAACAGGCTCCAGTGGCACCATATATTTT. Protein sequence: CASSVTGSSGTIYF.

The chain joins TRBV5-1 to TRBJ1-2, with D unclear. Trimming stripped 4 bases from V and 0 bases from J, with 16 bases between. CDR3 length equals 16 residues. Germline CDR1 reads SGHRS; CDR2 reads YFSETQ. In DNA, the CDR3 is TGCGCCAGCAGCCCAATGGTCGGAGTAGCTAACTATGGCTACACCTTC. This gives the protein CASSPMVGVANYGYTF.

This sequence joins TRBV5-1 and TRBJ1-1; D unresolved. The CDR3 loop spans 14 amino acids. CDR1 is SGHRS, CDR2 YFSETQ, per germline. The V end lost 1 base, the J end lost 0 bases, and 7 bases lay between the germline ends. Here the CDR3 DNA reads TGCGCCAGCAGCTTGTCGGCAGTGAACACTGAAGCTTTCTTT. This encodes CASSLSAVNTEAFF.

This clonotype came up a few times. The V gene is TRBV18, the J gene TRBJ2-7; no clear D gene. Germline-derived CDR1 and CDR2 are KGHSH and LQKENI. The CDR3 is 15 residues long. V lost 4 bases and J 1 base, leaving 14 bases between the germline ends. The CDR3 nucleotides are TGTGCCAGCTCACTCTCTATCTTACTTTCCTACGAGCAGTACTTC. Translating it yields CASSLSILLSYEQYF. The complete variable domain, with remaining parts taken from reference TRBV18 and TRBJ2-7, reads NAGVMQNPRHLVRRRGQEARLRCSPMKGHSHVYWYRQLPEEGLKFMVYLQKENIIDESGMPKERFSAEFPKEGPSILRIQQVVRGDSAAYFCASSLSILLSYEQYFGPGTRLTVT.

This clonotype was seen a handful of times. This chain connects TRBV7-2 to TRBJ2-1; possibly TRBD1 or TRBD2 for D (5 bases each). V was cut by 1 base and J by 4 bases, with 11 bases left in between. The CDR3 is made up of 15 amino acids. The germline CDR1 and CDR2 sequences are SGHTA and FQGNSA. The CDR3 region is CASSLVGTKYNEQFF. As DNA, the CDR3 is TGTGCCAGCAGCTTAGTTGGGACGAAGTACAATGAGCAGTTCTTC.

The CDR3 sequence: CASSRKGQDAYEQYF. The CDR3 DNA reads TGTGCCAGCAGTCGTAAGGGACAGGATGCCTACGAGCAGTACTTC. The V and J genes are TRBV6-5 and TRBJ2-7; 8 bases line up with TRBD1. The V gene's germline CDR1 is MNHEY and CDR2 SVGAGI. This CDR3 has 15 amino acids. V gave up 5 bases and J gave up 2 bases; unmatched junction bases: 8.

This clonotype was seen a handful of times. This CDR3 reads CASSPWDLNYEQYF. The CDR3 DNA is TGTGCCAGCAGCCCTTGGGATTTAAACTACGAGCAGTACTTC. The chain links TRBV3-1 to TRBJ2-7; D not resolved. Trimming took off 4 bases at V and 3 bases at J, with 13 bases between the two ends. Germline V lookup: CDR1 LGHDT, CDR2 YNNKEL (reference sequence). The CDR3 is 14 amino acids.

The chain combines TRBV5-1 with TRBJ2-1; D gene uncertain. CDR3 length: 14 residues. Trimming removed 1 base from V and 5 bases from J, with 10 bases in between. CDR1 and CDR2 from the germline V gene are SGHRS and YFSETQ. The CDR3 spells CASSLLAANNEQFF. Written as DNA, the CDR3 is TGCGCCAGCAGCTTGCTCGCAGCCAACAATGAGCAGTTCTTC.

The gene calls are TRBV15 and TRBJ2-5; the D gene could be TRBD1 or TRBD2 (6 bases each). The V and J ends lost 5 bases and 9 bases respectively, with 19 bases between them. The CDR3 consists of 14 residues. Germline CDR1 is LNHNV and CDR2 is YYDKDF (reference sequence). The CDR3 sequence: CATSPPGALLPQYF. The CDR3 DNA reads as TGTGCCACCAGCCCACCGGGGGCCCTCCTCCCCCAGTACTTC.

The sample holds a few counts of this clonotype. V usage is TRBV7-2 and J usage is TRBJ2-1, with TRBD1 matching over 9 bases. This CDR3 has 17 residues. CDR1 and CDR2 (germline): SGHTA, FQGNSA. V was clipped by 2 bases and J by 8 bases; unmatched bases: 13. The CDR3 bases are TGTGCCAGCAGCTTATCCCCACCCGGGACAGGGTTGGATGAGCAGTTCTTC. Translating it yields CASSLSPPGTGLDEQFF. Together with reference TRBV7-2 and TRBJ2-1, the CDR3 gives the full variable domain: GAGVSQSPSNKVTEKGKDVELRCDPISGHTALYWYRQSLGQGLEFLIYFQGNSAPDKSGLPSDRFSAERTGGSVSTLTIQRTQQEDSAVYLCASSLSPPGTGLDEQFFGPGTRLTVL.

V usage is TRBV6-2 or TRBV6-3 and J usage is TRBJ2-1, with TRBD2 matching 14 bases. V was clipped by 4 bases and J by 0 bases; unmatched bases: 5. CDR3 size: 18 residues. The germline V gene has CDR1 MNHEY and CDR2 SVGEGT. CDR3 bases: TGTGCCAGCAGTTGGACTAGCGGGGGGTTAAGCTCCTACAATGAGCAGTTCTTC. This encodes CASSWTSGGLSSYNEQFF.

The chain is built from TRBV18 and TRBJ2-7; 7 bases map to TRBD1. The CDR3 spans 15 residues. With V trimmed by 3 bases and J by 0 bases, 5 bases remained unmatched. Germline assignment: CDR1 KGHSH and CDR2 LQKENI. The CDR3 protein is CASSPGTASSYEQYF. The CDR3 DNA sequence: TGTGCCAGCTCACCTGGGACAGCATCCTCCTACGAGCAGTACTTC.

The V gene is TRBV4-1, the J gene TRBJ2-3; no clear D. The CDR3 runs 16 residues. The V end was cut by 0 bases, the J end by 0 bases, with 10 bases between. Germline assignment: CDR1 MGHRA and CDR2 YSYEKL. CDR3 coding DNA: TGCGCCAGCAGCCAAGACCGACGCCTCAGCACAGATACGCAGTATTTT. Translating gives CASSQDRRLSTDTQYF.